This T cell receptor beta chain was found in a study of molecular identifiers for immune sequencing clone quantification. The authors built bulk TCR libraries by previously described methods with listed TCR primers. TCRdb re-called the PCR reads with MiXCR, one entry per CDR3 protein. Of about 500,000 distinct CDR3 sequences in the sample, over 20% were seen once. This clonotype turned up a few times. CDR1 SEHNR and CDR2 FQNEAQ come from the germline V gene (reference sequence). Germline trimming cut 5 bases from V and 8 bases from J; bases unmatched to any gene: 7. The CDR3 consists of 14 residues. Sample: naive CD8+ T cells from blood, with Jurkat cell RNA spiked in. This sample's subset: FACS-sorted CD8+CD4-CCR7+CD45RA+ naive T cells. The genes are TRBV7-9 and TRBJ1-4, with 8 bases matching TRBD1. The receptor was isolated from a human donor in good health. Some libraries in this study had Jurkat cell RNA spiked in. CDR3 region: CASSLGQGMEKLFF. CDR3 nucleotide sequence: TGTGCCAGCAGCCTCGGACAGGGTATGGAAAAACTGTTTTTT. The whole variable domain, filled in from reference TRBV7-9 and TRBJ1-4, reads DTGVSQNPRHKITKRGQNVTFRCDPISEHNRLYWYRQTLGQGPEFLTYFQNEAQLEKSRLLSDRFSAERPKGSFSTLEIQRTEQGDSAMYLCASSLGQGMEKLFFGSGTQLSVL.